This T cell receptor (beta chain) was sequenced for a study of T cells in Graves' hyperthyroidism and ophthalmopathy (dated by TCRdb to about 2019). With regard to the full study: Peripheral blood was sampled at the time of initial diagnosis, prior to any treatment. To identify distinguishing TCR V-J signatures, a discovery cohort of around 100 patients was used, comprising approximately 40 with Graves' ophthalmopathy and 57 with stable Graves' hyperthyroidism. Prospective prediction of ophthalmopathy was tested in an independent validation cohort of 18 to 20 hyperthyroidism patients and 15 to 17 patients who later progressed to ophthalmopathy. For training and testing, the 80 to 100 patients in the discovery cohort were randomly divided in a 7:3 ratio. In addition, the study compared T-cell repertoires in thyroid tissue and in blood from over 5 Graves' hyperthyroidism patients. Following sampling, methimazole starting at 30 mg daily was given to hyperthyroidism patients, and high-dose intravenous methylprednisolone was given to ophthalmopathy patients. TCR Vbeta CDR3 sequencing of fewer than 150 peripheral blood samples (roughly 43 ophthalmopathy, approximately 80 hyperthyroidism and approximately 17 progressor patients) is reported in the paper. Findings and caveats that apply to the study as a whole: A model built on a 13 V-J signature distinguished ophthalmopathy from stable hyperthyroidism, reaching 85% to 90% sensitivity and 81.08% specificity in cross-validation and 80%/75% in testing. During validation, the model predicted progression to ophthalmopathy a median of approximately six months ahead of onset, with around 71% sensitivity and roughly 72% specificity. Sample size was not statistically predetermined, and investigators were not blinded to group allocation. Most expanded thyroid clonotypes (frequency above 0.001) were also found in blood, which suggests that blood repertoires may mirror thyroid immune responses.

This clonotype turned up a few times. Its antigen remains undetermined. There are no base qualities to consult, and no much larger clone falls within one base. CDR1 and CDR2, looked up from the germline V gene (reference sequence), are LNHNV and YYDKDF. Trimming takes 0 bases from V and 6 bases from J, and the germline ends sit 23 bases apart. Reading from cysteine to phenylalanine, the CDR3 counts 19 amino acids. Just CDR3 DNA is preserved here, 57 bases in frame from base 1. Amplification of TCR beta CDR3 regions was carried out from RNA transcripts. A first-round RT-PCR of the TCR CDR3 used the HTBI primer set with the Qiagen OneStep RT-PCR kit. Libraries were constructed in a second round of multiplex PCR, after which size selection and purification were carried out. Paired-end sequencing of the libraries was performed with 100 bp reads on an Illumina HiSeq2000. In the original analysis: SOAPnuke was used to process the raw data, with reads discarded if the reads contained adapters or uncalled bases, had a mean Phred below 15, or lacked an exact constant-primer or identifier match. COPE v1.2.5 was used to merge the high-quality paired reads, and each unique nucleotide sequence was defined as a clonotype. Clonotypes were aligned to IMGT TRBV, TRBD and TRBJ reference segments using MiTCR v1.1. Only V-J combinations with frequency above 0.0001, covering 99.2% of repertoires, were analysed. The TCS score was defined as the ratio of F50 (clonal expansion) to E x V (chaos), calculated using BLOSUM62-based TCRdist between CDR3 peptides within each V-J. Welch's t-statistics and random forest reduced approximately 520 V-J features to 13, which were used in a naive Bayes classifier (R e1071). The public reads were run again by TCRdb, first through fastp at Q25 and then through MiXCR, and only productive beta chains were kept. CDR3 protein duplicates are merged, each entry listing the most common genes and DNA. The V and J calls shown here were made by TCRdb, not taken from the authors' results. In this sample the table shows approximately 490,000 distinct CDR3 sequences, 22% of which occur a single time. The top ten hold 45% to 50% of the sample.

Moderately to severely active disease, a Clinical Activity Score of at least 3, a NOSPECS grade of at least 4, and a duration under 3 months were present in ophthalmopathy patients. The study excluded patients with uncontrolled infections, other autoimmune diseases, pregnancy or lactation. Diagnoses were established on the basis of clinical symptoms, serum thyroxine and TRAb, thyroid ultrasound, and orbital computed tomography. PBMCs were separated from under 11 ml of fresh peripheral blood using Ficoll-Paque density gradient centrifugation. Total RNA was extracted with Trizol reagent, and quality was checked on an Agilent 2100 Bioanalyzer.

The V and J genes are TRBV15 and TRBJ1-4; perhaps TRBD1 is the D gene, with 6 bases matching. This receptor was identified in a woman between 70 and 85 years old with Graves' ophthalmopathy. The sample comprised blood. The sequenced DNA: TGTGCCACCAGCAGAGAAAAGGGGGGGATCCCGATAGGAGATGAAAAACTGTTTTTT. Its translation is CATSREKGGIPIGDEKLFF.